This T cell receptor (beta chain) is from a study of CD8+ T cells in alopecia areata. The overall study: For the treated group, dosing was oral tofacitinib at 5 to 10 mg twice daily.

Extraction and reverse transcription of RNA yielded cDNA as the sequencing template. Clones were sequenced by immunoSEQ multiplex PCR, and TCRdb holds only the in-frame ones, with some missing. The repertoire consists of fewer than 250,000 clones, with 55% to 70% occurring once and the leading ten covering about 0.65%. As regards this clone: What it binds is unknown.

Treatment given: oral pan-JAK inhibitor, 5-10 mg twice daily. Whole-study results and caveats: Scalp clonality decreased significantly with tofacitinib, and so did expanded CD8+ clones among the top 100. Sequencing of scalp samples also captures resident alphabeta T cells of normal skin.

Trimming stripped 1 base from V and 1 base from J, with 13 bases between. CDR3 size: 16 residues. Germline V lookup: CDR1 SGHTA, CDR2 FQGTGA. The genes are TRBV7-3 and TRBJ2-5; the D gene is possibly TRBD2 (6 bases). This sequence was found in a human donor with alopecia areata. The input for sequencing was CD4+ T cells sorted from blood, taken at week 4, from a patient treated with tofacitinib. The CDR3 here is CASSLNGREPQETQYF. CDR3 in DNA: TGTGCCAGCAGCTTAAACGGGCGGGAACCCCAAGAGACCCAGTACTTC.